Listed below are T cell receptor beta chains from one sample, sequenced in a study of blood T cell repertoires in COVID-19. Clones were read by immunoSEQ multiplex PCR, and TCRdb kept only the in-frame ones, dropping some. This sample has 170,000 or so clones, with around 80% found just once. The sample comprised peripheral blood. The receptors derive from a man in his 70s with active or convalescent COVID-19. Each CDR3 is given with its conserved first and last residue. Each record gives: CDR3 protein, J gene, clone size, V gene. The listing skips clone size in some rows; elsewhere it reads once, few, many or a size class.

cdr3_aa: CASSLYPGSDEQFF
j_call: TRBJ2-1
clone_size: .
v_call: TRBV5-5

cdr3_aa: CSALSRHEQYF
j_call: TRBJ2-7
clone_size: .
v_call: TRBV20-1

cdr3_aa: CASSRFRTSSYEQYF
j_call: TRBJ2-7
clone_size: few
v_call: TRBV11-2

cdr3_aa: CAWSVRLIGNTIYF
j_call: TRBJ1-3
clone_size: .
v_call: TRBV30

cdr3_aa: CASSLDRDNQPQHF
j_call: TRBJ1-5
clone_size: .
v_call: TRBV2

cdr3_aa: CASSPLPTGAVNTEAFF
j_call: TRBJ1-1
clone_size: .
v_call: TRBV4-1

cdr3_aa: CASSAGLAGNRDEQFF
j_call: TRBJ2-1
clone_size: few
v_call: TRBV7-9

cdr3_aa: CASSFLPDSYQPQHF
j_call: TRBJ1-5
clone_size: .
v_call: TRBV7-2

cdr3_aa: CASSDGSGTSGALTDTQYF
j_call: TRBJ2-3
clone_size: .
v_call: TRBV2

cdr3_aa: CASSYGTDNEQFF
j_call: TRBJ2-1
clone_size: .
v_call: TRBV5-6

cdr3_aa: CASSLRDSYYEQYF
j_call: TRBJ2-7
clone_size: .
v_call: TRBV7-2

cdr3_aa: CASSYPTGRETQYF
j_call: TRBJ2-5
clone_size: .
v_call: TRBV6-2/TRBV6-3

cdr3_aa: CASIKSLGTGALRGNSPLHF
j_call: TRBJ1-6
clone_size: .
v_call: TRBV21-1

cdr3_aa: CASSSSSGRAGYF
j_call: TRBJ2-3
clone_size: few
v_call: TRBV12-3/TRBV12-4

cdr3_aa: CASSISPGGNYGYTF
j_call: TRBJ1-2
clone_size: few
v_call: TRBV19

cdr3_aa: CAMRTGANTGELFF
j_call: TRBJ2-2
clone_size: few
v_call: TRBV18

cdr3_aa: CSASPGGGAKNIQYF
j_call: TRBJ2-4
clone_size: .
v_call: TRBV20-1

cdr3_aa: CASRERDSFNYGYTF
j_call: TRBJ1-2
clone_size: .
v_call: TRBV19

cdr3_aa: CASSRTLASTEAFF
j_call: TRBJ1-1
clone_size: .
v_call: TRBV5-8

cdr3_aa: CASSQGAVGSPLHF
j_call: TRBJ1-6
clone_size: .
v_call: TRBV3-1/TRBV3-2

cdr3_aa: CASSSSLASADTQYF
j_call: TRBJ2-3
clone_size: .
v_call: TRBV7-9

cdr3_aa: CASSFLSGGDTEAFF
j_call: TRBJ1-1
clone_size: .
v_call: TRBV5-6

cdr3_aa: CASSDLASSYNEQFF
j_call: TRBJ2-1
clone_size: .
v_call: TRBV6-4

cdr3_aa: CASGLVYTGTSGRKEQFF
j_call: TRBJ2-1
clone_size: .
v_call: TRBV12-5

cdr3_aa: CASSYPGTSHSYEQYF
j_call: TRBJ2-7
clone_size: .
v_call: TRBV6-2/TRBV6-3

cdr3_aa: CASGPTDTQYF
j_call: TRBJ2-3
clone_size: .
v_call: TRBV5-4

cdr3_aa: CASSYSAGGNYGYTF
j_call: TRBJ1-2
clone_size: .
v_call: TRBV6-5

cdr3_aa: CASSLGTDNTEAFF
j_call: TRBJ1-1
clone_size: few
v_call: TRBV5-1

cdr3_aa: CASSLGQGAYEQFF
j_call: TRBJ2-1
clone_size: .
v_call: TRBV18

cdr3_aa: CASSPTGSPDSNYGYTF
j_call: TRBJ1-2
clone_size: .
v_call: TRBV5-1

cdr3_aa: CASSPNQGDDYTF
j_call: TRBJ1-2
clone_size: .
v_call: TRBV18

cdr3_aa: CASSPLTGELFF
j_call: TRBJ2-2
clone_size: .
v_call: TRBV3-1/TRBV3-2

cdr3_aa: CASSYPSGQGNYGYTF
j_call: TRBJ1-2
clone_size: .
v_call: TRBV5-1

cdr3_aa: CASSPEGQGSQPQHF
j_call: TRBJ1-5
clone_size: .
v_call: TRBV18

cdr3_aa: CASSLSGDTQYF
j_call: TRBJ2-3
clone_size: .
v_call: TRBV12-3/TRBV12-4

cdr3_aa: CASSLGTGASYTF
j_call: TRBJ1-2
clone_size: .
v_call: TRBV7-9

cdr3_aa: CAWGQMGYTF
j_call: TRBJ1-2
clone_size: .
v_call: TRBV30

cdr3_aa: CASSFQQNTEAFF
j_call: TRBJ1-1
clone_size: .
v_call: TRBV5-1

cdr3_aa: CASSEEQRGTQYF
j_call: TRBJ2-5
clone_size: .
v_call: TRBV2

cdr3_aa: CAITGTGTTGELFF
j_call: TRBJ2-2
clone_size: few
v_call: TRBV10-3

cdr3_aa: CASSSQGDTEAFF
j_call: TRBJ1-1
clone_size: .
v_call: TRBV5-1

cdr3_aa: CASSEFGSGYEQYF
j_call: TRBJ2-7
clone_size: .
v_call: TRBV6-1

cdr3_aa: CASSPGLAGGPGTGELFF
j_call: TRBJ2-2
clone_size: .
v_call: TRBV5-1

cdr3_aa: CASSFDRVDGYTF
j_call: TRBJ1-2
clone_size: .
v_call: TRBV7-9

cdr3_aa: CSVGHKNTEAFF
j_call: TRBJ1-1
clone_size: .
v_call: TRBV29-1

cdr3_aa: CASSSPTGGSNYGYTF
j_call: TRBJ1-2
clone_size: .
v_call: TRBV5-1

cdr3_aa: CASSLEGQGGSPLHF
j_call: TRBJ1-6
clone_size: .
v_call: TRBV5-1

cdr3_aa: CASSYHYRGQETQYF
j_call: TRBJ2-5
clone_size: .
v_call: TRBV6-5

cdr3_aa: CASSIATGDRRSGYTF
j_call: TRBJ1-2
clone_size: .
v_call: TRBV19

cdr3_aa: CASSLAGTVANEKLFF
j_call: TRBJ1-4
clone_size: few
v_call: TRBV13

cdr3_aa: CAWNRGNTEAFF
j_call: TRBJ1-1
clone_size: few
v_call: TRBV30

cdr3_aa: CASSLAGPMGGYTF
j_call: TRBJ1-2
clone_size: .
v_call: TRBV5-4

cdr3_aa: CASSPVGQPTNTQYF
j_call: TRBJ2-3
clone_size: once
v_call: TRBV9

cdr3_aa: CASSESRRTGKDNEQFF
j_call: TRBJ2-1
clone_size: few
v_call: TRBV10-1

cdr3_aa: CASSRQQNTEAFF
j_call: TRBJ1-1
clone_size: .
v_call: TRBV12-3/TRBV12-4

cdr3_aa: CASSLHPTGIYNEQFF
j_call: TRBJ2-1
clone_size: .
v_call: TRBV3-1/TRBV3-2

cdr3_aa: CASSTSGGTDTQYF
j_call: TRBJ2-3
clone_size: .
v_call: TRBV19

cdr3_aa: CASSVDKNTEAFF
j_call: TRBJ1-1
clone_size: once
v_call: TRBV7-7

cdr3_aa: CASRPSTGERGYTF
j_call: TRBJ1-2
clone_size: .
v_call: TRBV7-8

cdr3_aa: CASRPGQGYGYTF
j_call: TRBJ1-2
clone_size: .
v_call: TRBV12-3/TRBV12-4